This T cell receptor beta chain was sequenced for a study of PD-L1 blockade in urothelial cancer. Study-level information: A median of approximately 140,000 T cells was found in the blood samples.

Note on this clone: The antigen is undetermined.

V was cut by 2 bases and J by 6 bases, with 5 bases left in between. CDR1 is ENHRY, CDR2 SYGVKD, per germline. This CDR3 has 12 amino acids. Time point reported: pretreatment peripheral blood. Disease in patients was locally advanced or metastatic urothelial carcinoma. Every patient provided from 1 to 8 samples, collected pretreatment and on-treatment. The repertoire was sequenced with immunoSEQ multiplex PCR; TCRdb's copy has only in-frame clones and lacks some. The sample records about 63,000 clones, about four fifths being singletons. Study-level findings and limits: For durable-benefit patients, tumor-associated blood clones expanded more at 3 weeks.

This receptor was taken from a man in his 70s with urothelial cancer. The J gene is TRBJ1-5, the V gene TRBV10-3; D is ambiguous. This specimen was PBMCs, taken around atezolizumab (anti-PD-L1) treatment. The CDR3 DNA sequence: TGTGCCATCAGTGAGCTCGGTCAGCCCCAGCATTTT. Translated: CAISELGQPQHF.